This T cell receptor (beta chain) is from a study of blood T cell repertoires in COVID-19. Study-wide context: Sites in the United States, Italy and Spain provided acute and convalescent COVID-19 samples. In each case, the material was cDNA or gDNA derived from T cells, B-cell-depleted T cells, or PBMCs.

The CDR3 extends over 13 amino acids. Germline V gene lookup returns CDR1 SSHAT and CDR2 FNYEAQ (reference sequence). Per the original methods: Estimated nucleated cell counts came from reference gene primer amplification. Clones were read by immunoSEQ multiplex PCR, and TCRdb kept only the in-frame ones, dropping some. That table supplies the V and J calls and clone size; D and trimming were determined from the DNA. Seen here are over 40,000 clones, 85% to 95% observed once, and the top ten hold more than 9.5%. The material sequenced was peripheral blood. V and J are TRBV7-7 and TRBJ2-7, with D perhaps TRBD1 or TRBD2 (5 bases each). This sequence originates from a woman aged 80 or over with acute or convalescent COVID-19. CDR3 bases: TGTGCTAGCGCCAAAGGGGACTCCTACGAGCAGTACTTC. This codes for CASAKGDSYEQYF.